The clone carrying this TCR beta chain came up a few times. This sample was included in a study of T-cell reconstitution after alpha-beta-depleted transplantation in children. The CDR3 runs to 15 residues. Losses at the gene ends were 8 bases for V and 6 bases for J; bases not matched to a gene: 7. The germline V gene has CDR1 MRHNA and CDR2 SNTAGT. A TCRbeta library incorporating unique molecular identifiers was prepared. TCRdb re-derived calls from the PCR reads in MiXCR, one entry per CDR3 protein. The sample has some 350,000 distinct CDR3 sequences; 10% are singletons. The specimen was PBMCs from the stem cell graft donor, collected from the stem cell graft. The V call is TRBV6-4, the J call TRBJ2-2; the match to TRBD2 covers 12 bases. This clonotype originated in a human donor who donated a stem cell graft to a child with acute lymphoblastic leukemia. The CDR3 DNA sequence: TGTGCCAGCTCCGCACTAGCGGGAGGTTCCGGGGAGCTGTTTTTT. Protein product: CASSALAGGSGELFF.